Included here is one TCR beta chain sequence, with context. Assay used: immunoSEQ multiplex PCR; TCRdb lists only in-frame clones, some missing. The data contain 150,000 or so clones, over 75% of them singletons. This entry comes from a study of blood T cell repertoires in COVID-19. This TCR was recovered from a human donor in a cohort sampled during active COVID-19. Sequences were obtained from peripheral blood.

This CDR3 reads CASSFTRGNQPQHF. The CDR3 nucleotides read TGTGCCAGCAGTTTCACCAGGGGGAATCAGCCCCAGCATTTT. The chain employs TRBV27 and TRBJ1-5; TRBD1 agrees at 7 bases. Germline lookup yields CDR1 MNHEY and CDR2 SMNVEV (reference sequence). This CDR3 has 14 amino acids. V was pared by 3 bases and J by 4 bases, with 3 bases of the junction left unmatched.